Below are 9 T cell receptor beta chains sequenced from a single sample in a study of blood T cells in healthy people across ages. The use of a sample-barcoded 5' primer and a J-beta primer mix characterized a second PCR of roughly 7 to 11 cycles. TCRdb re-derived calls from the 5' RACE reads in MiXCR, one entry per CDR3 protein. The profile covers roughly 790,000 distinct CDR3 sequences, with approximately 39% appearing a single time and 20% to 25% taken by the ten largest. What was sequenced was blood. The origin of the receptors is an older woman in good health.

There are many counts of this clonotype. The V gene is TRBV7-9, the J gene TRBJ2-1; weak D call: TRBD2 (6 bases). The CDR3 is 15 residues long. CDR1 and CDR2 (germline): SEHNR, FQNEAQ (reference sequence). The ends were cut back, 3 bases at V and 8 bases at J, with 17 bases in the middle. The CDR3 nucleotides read TGTGCCAGCAGCTTGTGGAGGGTAATTGTCGATGAGCAGTTCTTC. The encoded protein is CASSLWRVIVDEQFF.

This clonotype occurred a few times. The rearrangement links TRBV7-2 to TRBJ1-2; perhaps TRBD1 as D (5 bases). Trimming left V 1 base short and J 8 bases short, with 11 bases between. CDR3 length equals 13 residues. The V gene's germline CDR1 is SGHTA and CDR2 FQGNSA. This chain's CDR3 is CASSLGWGDGYTF. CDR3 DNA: TGTGCCAGCAGCTTAGGGTGGGGGGACGGCTACACCTTC. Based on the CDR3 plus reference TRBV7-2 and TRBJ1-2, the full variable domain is GAGVSQSPSNKVTEKGKDVELRCDPISGHTALYWYRQSLGQGLEFLIYFQGNSAPDKSGLPSDRFSAERTGGSVSTLTIQRTQQEDSAVYLCASSLGWGDGYTFGSGTRLTVV.

The CDR3 DNA sequence: TGTGCCAGCAGTTCTCTCGGGGGGCAGGGCTATGGCTACACCTTC. This translates into CASSSLGGQGYGYTF. The rearrangement uses TRBV12-3 or TRBV12-4 and TRBJ1-2, with a weak D call TRBD1 (6 bases). CDR3 length: 15 residues. V was shortened by 4 bases and J by 4 bases, with 16 bases between the two germline ends.

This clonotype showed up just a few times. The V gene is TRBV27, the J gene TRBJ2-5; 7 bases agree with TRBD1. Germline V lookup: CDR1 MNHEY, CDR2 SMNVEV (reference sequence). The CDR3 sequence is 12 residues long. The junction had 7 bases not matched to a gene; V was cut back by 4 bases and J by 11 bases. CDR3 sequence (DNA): TGTGCCAGCAGTTCGAACAGGGGCGCGCAGTACTTC. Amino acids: CASSSNRGAQYF.

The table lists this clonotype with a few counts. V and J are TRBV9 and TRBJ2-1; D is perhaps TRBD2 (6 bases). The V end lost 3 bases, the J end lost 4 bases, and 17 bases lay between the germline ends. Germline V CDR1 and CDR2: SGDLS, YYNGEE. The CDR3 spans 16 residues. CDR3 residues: CASSEFGTEGYNEQFF. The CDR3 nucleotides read TGTGCCAGCAGCGAATTTGGGACGGAGGGGTACAATGAGCAGTTCTTC.

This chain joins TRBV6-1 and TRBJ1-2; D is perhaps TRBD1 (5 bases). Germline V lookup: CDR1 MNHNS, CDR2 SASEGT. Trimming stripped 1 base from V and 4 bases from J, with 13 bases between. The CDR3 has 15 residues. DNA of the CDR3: TGTGCCAGCAGTGAAGGGACGGGGCAGGCCTATGGCTACACCTTC. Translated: CASSEGTGQAYGYTF.

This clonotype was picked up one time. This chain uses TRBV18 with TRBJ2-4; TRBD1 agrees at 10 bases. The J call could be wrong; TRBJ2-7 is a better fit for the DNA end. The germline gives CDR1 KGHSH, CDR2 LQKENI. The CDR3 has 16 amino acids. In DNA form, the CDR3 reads TGTGCCAGCTCACCACCCGGGACAGGGGTTTTGTACGAGCAGTACTTC. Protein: CASSPPGTGVLYEQYF.

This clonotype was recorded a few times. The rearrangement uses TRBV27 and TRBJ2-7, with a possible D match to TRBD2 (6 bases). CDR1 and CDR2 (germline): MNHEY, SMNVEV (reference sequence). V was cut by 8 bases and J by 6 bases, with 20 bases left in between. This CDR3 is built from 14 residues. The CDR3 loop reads CASASGGKVGEQYF. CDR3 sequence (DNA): TGTGCCAGCGCCTCGGGCGGGAAGGTAGGCGAGCAGTACTTC.

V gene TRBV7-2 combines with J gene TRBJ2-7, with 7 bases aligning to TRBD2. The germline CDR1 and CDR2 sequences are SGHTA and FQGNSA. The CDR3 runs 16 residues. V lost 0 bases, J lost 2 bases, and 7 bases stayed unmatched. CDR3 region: CASSLAASGFPYEQYF. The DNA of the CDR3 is TGTGCCAGCAGCTTAGCTGCTAGCGGTTTTCCCTACGAGCAGTACTTC.